The source of this T cell receptor beta chain is a study of T-cell reconstitution after alpha-beta-depleted transplantation in children. Overall study results and limits: Several hundred expanded graft clones reportedly were the source of alpha-beta T cells about two months after transplant. There were some patients whose high TCRbeta diversity at day 60 came from surviving recipient T cells and thymic progenitors. Newly generated T cells supplied most T-cell counts and diversity one year post-transplant.

With regard to this clonotype: Its matching antigen is unknown.

V lost 6 bases to trimming and J lost 3 bases, with 14 bases between them. The CDR3 spans 14 residues. The germline gives CDR1 MNHEY, CDR2 SVGAGI. Researchers prepared the TCRbeta library using unique molecular identifiers, the study reports. From the PCR reads, TCRdb called clonotypes with MiXCR, one entry per CDR3 protein. The sample records some 180,000 distinct CDR3 sequences, approximately 6.9% being singletons. This chain uses TRBV6-5 with TRBJ1-2, with a weak D call TRBD1 (6 bases). Sample: PBMCs, taken before TCRalphabeta/CD19-depleted stem cell transplant. This TCR derives from a boy aged 2 to 10 with acute lymphoblastic leukemia, due to receive a stem cell transplant. CDR3 DNA: TGTGCCAGCAGAGGTTCCAGGGGAGACTATGGCTACACCTTC. Amino acids: CASRGSRGDYGYTF.